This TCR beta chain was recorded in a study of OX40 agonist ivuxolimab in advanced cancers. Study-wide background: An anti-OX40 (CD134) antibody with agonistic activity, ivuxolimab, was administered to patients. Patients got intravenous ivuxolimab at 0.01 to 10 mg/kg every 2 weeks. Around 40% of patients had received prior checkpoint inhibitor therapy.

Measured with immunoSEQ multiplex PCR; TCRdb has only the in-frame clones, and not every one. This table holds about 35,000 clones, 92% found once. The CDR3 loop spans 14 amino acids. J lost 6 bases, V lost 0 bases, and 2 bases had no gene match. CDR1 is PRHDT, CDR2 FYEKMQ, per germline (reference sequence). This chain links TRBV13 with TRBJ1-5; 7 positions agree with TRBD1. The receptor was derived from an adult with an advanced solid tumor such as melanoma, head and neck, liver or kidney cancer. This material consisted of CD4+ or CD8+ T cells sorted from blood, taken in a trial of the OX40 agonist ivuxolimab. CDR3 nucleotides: TGTGCCAGCAGCTTAGGACAGGGGAGTCAGCCCCAGCATTTT. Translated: CASSLGQGSQPQHF.